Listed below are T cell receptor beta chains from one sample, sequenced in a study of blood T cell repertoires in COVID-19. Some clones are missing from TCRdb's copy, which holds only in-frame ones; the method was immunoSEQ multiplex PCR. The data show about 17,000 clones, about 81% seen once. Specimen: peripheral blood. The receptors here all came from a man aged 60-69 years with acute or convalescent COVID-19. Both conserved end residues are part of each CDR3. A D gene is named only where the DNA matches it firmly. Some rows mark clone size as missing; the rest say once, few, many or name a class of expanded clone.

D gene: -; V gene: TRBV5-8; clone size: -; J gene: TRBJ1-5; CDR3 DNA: TGTGCCAGCAGCTTCATCAAAACAGGGTATCAGCCCCAGCATTTT; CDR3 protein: CASSFIKTGYQPQHF
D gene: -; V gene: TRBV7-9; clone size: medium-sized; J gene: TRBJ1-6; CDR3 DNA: TGTGCCAGCAGCTATAGCAATTCACCCCTCCACTTT; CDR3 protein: CASSYSNSPLHF
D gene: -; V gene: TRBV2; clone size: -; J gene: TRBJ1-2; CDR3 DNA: TGTGGTCGAAACAGGGAGATCCTTCGGGGCTACACCTTC; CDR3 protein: CGRNREILRGYTF
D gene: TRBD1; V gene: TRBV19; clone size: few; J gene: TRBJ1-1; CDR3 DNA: TGTGCCAGTAGTATTACATTCAGGATCAGTCTGCCGGGACAGGGGCAGATGGGGAACACTGAAGCTTTCTTT; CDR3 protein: CASSITFRISLPGQGQMGNTEAFF
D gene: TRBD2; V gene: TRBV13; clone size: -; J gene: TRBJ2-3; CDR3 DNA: TGTGCCAGCAGCTTAGAAGGGACTAGCGGCACAGATACGCAGTATTTT; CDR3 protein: CASSLEGTSGTDTQYF
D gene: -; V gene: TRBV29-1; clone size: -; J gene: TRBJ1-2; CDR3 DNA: TGCAGCGTTGAAGATCGTCAGGGTCAGATTCATGGCTACACCTTC; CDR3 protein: CSVEDRQGQIHGYTF
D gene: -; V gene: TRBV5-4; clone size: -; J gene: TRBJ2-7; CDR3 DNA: TGTGCCAGCAGCTTGGGCGGCTACGAGCAGTACTTC; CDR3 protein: CASSLGGYEQYF
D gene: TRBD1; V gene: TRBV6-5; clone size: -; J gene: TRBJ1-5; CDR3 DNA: TGTGCCAGCAGCCTGACAGGGAGTAGCAATCAGCCCCAGCATTTT; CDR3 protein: CASSLTGSSNQPQHF
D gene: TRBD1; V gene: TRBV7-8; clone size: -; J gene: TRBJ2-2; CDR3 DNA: TGTGCCAGCAGCTTGGACAGGGCCGGGGAGCTGTTTTTT; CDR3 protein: CASSLDRAGELFF
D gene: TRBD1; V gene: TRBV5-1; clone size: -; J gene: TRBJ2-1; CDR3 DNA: TGCGCCAGCAGTCGAACCTCCGGGACAGGGCACAATGAGCAGTTCTTC; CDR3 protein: CASSRTSGTGHNEQFF
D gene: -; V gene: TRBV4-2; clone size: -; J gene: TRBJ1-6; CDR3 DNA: TGTGCCAGCAGCAATGTCGTGTCTAATTCACCCCTCCACTTT; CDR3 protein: CASSNVVSNSPLHF
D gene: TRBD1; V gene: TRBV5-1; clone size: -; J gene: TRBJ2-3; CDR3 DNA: TGCGCCAGCAGCCCGGGACAGGGCACAGATACGCAGTATTTT; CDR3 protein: CASSPGQGTDTQYF
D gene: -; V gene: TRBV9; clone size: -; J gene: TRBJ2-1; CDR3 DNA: TGTGCCAGCAGCGTAGGACAAGGTGCCTACAATGAGCAGTTCTTC; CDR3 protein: CASSVGQGAYNEQFF
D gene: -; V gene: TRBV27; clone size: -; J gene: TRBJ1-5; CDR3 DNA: TGTGCCAGCAGTTTATACCCGGGGAATCAGCCCCAGCATTTT; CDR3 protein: CASSLYPGNQPQHF
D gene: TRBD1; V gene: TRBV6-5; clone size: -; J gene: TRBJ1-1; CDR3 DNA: TGTGCCAGCAGCACAGGGGGCGGAATGAACACTGAAGCTTTCTTT; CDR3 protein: CASSTGGGMNTEAFF
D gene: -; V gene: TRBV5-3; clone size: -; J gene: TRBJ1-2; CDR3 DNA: TGTGCCAGAAGCAAGATCTTGAGGGTTGACTATGGCTACACCTTC; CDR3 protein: CARSKILRVDYGYTF
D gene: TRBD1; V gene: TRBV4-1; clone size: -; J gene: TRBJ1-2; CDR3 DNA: TGCGCCAGCAGCCAGTGGGGACAGTCGTATGGCTACACCTTC; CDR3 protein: CASSQWGQSYGYTF
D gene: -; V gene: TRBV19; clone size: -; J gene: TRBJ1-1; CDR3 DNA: TGTGCCAGTAGTAACCCCGACCGGCGGGAAGCTTTCTTT; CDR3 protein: CASSNPDRREAFF
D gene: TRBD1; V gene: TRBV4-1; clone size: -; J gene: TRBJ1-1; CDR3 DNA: TGCGCCAGCAGCCCAGGGGGGACGGTGAACACTGAAGCTTTCTTT; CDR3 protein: CASSPGGTVNTEAFF
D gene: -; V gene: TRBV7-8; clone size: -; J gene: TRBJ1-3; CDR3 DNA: TGTGCCAGCAGCTTAGGGGCCGGGGCTGGAAACACCATATATTTT; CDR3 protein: CASSLGAGAGNTIYF
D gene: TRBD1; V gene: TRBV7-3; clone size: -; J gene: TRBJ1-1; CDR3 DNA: TGTGCCAGCAGCTCACAGGGGGCGCGGGGCACTGAAGCTTTCTTT; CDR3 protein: CASSSQGARGTEAFF